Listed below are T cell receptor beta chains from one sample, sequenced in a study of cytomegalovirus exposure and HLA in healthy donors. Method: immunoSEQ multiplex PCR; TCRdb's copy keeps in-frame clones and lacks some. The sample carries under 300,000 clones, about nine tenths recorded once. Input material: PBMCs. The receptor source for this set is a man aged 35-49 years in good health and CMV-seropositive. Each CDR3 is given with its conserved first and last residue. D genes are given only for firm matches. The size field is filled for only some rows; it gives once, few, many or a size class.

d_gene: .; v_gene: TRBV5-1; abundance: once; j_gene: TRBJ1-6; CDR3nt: TGCGCCAGCAGCCCCGTCCGGGATTCACCCCTCCACTTT; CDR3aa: CASSPVRDSPLHF
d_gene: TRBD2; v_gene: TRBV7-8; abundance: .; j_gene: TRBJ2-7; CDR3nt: TGTGCCAGCAGCCGGCGACTAGCGGGAGGTGACGAGCAGTACTTC; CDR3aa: CASSRRLAGGDEQYF
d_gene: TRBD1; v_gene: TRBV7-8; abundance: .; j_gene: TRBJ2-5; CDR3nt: TGTGCCAGCAGCTTAGCGGGACAGATCCAAGAGACCCAGTACTTC; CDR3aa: CASSLAGQIQETQYF
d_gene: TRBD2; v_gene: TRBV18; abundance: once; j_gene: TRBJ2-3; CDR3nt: TGTGCCAGCTCCCGCACGACTAGCGGGACGACAGATACGCAGTATTTT; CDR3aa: CASSRTTSGTTDTQYF
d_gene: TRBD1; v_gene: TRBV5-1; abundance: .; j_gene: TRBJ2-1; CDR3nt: TGCGCCAGCAGCTTGACCGGACAGGGGGACTACAATGAGCAGTTCTTC; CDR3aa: CASSLTGQGDYNEQFF
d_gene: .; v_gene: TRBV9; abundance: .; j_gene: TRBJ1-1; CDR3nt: TGTGCCAGCAGCGTAGGACATGACATGAACACTGAAGCTTTCTTT; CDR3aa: CASSVGHDMNTEAFF
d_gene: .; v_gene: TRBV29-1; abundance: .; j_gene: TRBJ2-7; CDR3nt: TGCAGCGTTGAAGAGTCAGGGGACTACGAGCAGTACTTC; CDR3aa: CSVEESGDYEQYF
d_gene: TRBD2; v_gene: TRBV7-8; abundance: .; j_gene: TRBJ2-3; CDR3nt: TGTGCCAGCAGCCGTAGCGGGGCTAGCACAGATACGCAGTATTTT; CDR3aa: CASSRSGASTDTQYF
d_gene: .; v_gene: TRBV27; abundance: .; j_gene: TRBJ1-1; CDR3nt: TGTGCCAGCAGTCTCTGGACAGAGATGAACACTGAAGCTTTCTTT; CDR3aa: CASSLWTEMNTEAFF
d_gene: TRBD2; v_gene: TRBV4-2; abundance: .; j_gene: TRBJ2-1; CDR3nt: TGTGCCAGCAGCCAAGACCCTAGCGGGAGGCTTAGCTCCTACAATGAGCAGTTCTTC; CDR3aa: CASSQDPSGRLSSYNEQFF
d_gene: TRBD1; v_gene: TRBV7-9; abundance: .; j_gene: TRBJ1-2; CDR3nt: TGTGCCAGCAGCTCGCCGGACAGGGCTAACTATGGCTACACCTTC; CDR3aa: CASSSPDRANYGYTF
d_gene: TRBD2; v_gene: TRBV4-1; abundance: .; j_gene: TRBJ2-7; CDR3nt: TGCGCCAGCAGCCAACCGGGACTAGCGGGGTACTACGAGCAGTACTTC; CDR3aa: CASSQPGLAGYYEQYF
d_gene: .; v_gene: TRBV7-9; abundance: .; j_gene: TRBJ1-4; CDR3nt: TGTTCCAGCAGCTCCCGGGGAGAAAAACTGTTTTTT; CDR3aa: CSSSSRGEKLFF
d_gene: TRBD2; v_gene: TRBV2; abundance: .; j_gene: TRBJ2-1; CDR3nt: TGTGCCAGCAGTGACTCCAGTAACAATCTAGCGGGAGGACCCAATGAGCAGTTCTTC; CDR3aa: CASSDSSNNLAGGPNEQFF
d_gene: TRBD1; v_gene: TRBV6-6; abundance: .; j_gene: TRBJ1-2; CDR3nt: TGTGCCAGCAGTTACCAGGGACAGGGGTTTGGAGGCTACACCTTC; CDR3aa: CASSYQGQGFGGYTF
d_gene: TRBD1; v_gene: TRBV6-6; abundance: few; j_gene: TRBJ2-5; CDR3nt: TGTGCCAGCACCCTGACAGGGGACCAACAAGAGACCCAGTACTTC; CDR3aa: CASTLTGDQQETQYF
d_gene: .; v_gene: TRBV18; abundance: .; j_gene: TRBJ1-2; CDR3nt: TGTGCCAGCTCACCAGGGGAGATCTATGGCTACACCTTC; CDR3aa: CASSPGEIYGYTF
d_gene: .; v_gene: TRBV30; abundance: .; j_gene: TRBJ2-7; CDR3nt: TGTGCCTGGAGTGCAACCTACGAGCAGTACTTC; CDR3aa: CAWSATYEQYF
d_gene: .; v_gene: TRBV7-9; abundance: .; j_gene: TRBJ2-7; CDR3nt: TGTGCCAGCAGCCAGGGACATAACTACGAGCAGTACTTC; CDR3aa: CASSQGHNYEQYF
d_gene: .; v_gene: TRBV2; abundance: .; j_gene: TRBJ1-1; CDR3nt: TGTGCCAGCAGGGCCCGGAGGTCCACGAACACTGAAGCTTTCTTT; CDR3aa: CASRARRSTNTEAFF
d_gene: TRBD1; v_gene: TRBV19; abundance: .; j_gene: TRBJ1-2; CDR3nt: TGTGCCAGTTCTGCCGGGACAGCTAACTATGGCTACACCTTC; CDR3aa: CASSAGTANYGYTF
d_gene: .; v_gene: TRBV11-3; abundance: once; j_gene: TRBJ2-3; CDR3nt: TGTGCCAGCAGCACTAAAGGCGGCACAGATACGCAGTATTTT; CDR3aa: CASSTKGGTDTQYF
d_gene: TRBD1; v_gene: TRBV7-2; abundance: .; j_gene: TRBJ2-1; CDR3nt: TGTGCCAGCAGCCGCTGGGGACAGGGGGACAATGAGCAGTTCTTC; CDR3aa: CASSRWGQGDNEQFF
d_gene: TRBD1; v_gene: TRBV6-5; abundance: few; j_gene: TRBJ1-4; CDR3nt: TGTGCCAGCAGTCTCGACAGGGATAAACTGTTTTTT; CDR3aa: CASSLDRDKLFF
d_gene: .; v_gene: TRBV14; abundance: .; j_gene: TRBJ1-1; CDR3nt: TGTGCCAGCAGCCAACCAGGTATGAACACTGAAGCTTTCTTT; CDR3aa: CASSQPGMNTEAFF
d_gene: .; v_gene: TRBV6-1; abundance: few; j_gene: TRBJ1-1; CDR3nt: TGTGCCAGCAGTGAAATCGGGGGCACTGAAGCTTTCTTT; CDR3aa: CASSEIGGTEAFF
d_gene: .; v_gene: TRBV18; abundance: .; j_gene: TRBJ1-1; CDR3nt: TGTGCCAGCTCACCACCGGAGGGTGTTGGCGAAGCTTTCTTT; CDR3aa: CASSPPEGVGEAFF
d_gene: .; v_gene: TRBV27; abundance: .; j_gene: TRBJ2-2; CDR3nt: TGTGCCAGCAGCATGATCGGGTTTAGTACCGGGGAGCTGTTTTTT; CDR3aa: CASSMIGFSTGELFF
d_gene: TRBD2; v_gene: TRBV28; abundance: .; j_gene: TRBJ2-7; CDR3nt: TGTGCCAGTTCCCTAGCGGCAACCTACGAGCAGTACTTC; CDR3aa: CASSLAATYEQYF
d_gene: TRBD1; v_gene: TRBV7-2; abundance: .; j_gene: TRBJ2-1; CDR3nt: TGTGCCAGCAGCTCGCCTCCCGGGACAGCCCCCAATGAGCAGTTCTTC; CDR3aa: CASSSPPGTAPNEQFF
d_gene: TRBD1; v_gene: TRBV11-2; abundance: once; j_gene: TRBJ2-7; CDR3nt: TGTGCCAGCAGCTTTGGGACAGGAGACTACGAGCAGTACTTC; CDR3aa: CASSFGTGDYEQYF
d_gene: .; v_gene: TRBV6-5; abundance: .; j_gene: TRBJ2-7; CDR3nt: TGTGCCAGCAGTTACGCCCACACAGGGTCCCGCTACGAGCAGTACTTC; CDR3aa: CASSYAHTGSRYEQYF
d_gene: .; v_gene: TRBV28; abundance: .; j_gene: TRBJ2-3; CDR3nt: TGTGCCAGCAGTTTTGACCCGAAAGCGCGGAGCACAGATACGCAGTATTTT; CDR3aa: CASSFDPKARSTDTQYF
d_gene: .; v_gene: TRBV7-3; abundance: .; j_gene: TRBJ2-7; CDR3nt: TGTGCCAGCAGCTTACTTCAAGGGGGAGAGCAGTACTTC; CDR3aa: CASSLLQGGEQYF
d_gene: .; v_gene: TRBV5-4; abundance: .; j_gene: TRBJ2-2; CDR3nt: TGTGCCAGCAGCCTGACTATTGGACAGACCCCCTTCAGAACCGGGGAGCTGTTTTTT; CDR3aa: CASSLTIGQTPFRTGELFF
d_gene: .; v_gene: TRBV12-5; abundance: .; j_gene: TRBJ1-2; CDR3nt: TGTGCTAGTGGTTTTTGGGGGCAGGGGTATGGCTACACCTTC; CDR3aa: CASGFWGQGYGYTF
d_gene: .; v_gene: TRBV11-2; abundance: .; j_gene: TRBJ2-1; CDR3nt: TGTGCCAGCAGCCGACTGACGGCGAGCTCCTACAATGAGCAGTTCTTC; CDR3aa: CASSRLTASSYNEQFF
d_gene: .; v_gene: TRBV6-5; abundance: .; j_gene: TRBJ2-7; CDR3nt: TGTGCCAGCTCTCCGCGGCAGGGCTACTCCTACGAGCAGTACTTC; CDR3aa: CASSPRQGYSYEQYF
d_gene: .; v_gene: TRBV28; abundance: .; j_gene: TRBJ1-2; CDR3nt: TGTGCCAGCAGTTTTGGATTTAGAAGGGGCGATAATGGCTACACCTTC; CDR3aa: CASSFGFRRGDNGYTF
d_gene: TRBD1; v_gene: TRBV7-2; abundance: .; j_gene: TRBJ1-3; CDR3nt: TGTGCCAGCAGCCTCAACAGGGGGGGAAACACCATATATTTT; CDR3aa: CASSLNRGGNTIYF
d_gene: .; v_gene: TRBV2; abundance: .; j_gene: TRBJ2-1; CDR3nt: TGTGCCAGCAGAAGCTACAGGGGCGGGATTGAGAATGAGCAGTTCTTC; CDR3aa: CASRSYRGGIENEQFF
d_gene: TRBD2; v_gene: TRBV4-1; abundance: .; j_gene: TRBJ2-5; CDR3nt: TGCGCCAGCAGCCAAGTGGTAGCGGGAGGGGAGACCCAGTACTTC; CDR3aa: CASSQVVAGGETQYF
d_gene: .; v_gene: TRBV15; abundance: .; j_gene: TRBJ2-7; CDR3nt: TGTGCCACCAGCAGAGATATTCGATCCTACGAGCAGTACTTC; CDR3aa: CATSRDIRSYEQYF
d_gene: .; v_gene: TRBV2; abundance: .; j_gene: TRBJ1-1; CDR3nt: TGTGCCAGCAGTGCGACCGACAGGAGGAACACTGAAGCTTTCTTT; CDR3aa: CASSATDRRNTEAFF
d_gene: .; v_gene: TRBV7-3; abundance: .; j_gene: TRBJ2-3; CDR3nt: TGTGCCAGCAGCTCCAAAACACTAGCTGGCGCAGATACGCAGTATTTT; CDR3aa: CASSSKTLAGADTQYF
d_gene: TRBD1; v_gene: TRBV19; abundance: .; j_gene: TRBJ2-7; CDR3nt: TGTGCCAGTAGTCTAGGGGGACAGTCCTACGAGCAGTACTTC; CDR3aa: CASSLGGQSYEQYF
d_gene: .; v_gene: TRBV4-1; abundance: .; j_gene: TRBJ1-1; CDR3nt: TGCGCCAGCAGCCAAACGGGATACACTGAAGCTTTCTTT; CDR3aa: CASSQTGYTEAFF
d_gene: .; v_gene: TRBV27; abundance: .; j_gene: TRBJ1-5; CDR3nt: TGTGCCAGCAGTCCATCCGGTGCGGCAGACCATCAGCCCCAGCATTTT; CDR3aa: CASSPSGAADHQPQHF
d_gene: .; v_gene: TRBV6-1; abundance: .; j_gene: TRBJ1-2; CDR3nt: TGTGCCAGCTTAACAGCTAACTATGGCTACACCTTC; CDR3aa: CASLTANYGYTF
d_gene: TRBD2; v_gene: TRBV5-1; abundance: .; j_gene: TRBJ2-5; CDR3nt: TGCGCCAGCAGCATAGCGGGAGGGTCTGAGACCCAGTACTTC; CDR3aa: CASSIAGGSETQYF
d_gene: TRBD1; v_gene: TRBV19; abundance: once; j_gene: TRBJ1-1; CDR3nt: TGTGCCAGTAGTACCTTGGACAGGCTGGCCACTGAAGCTTTCTTT; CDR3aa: CASSTLDRLATEAFF
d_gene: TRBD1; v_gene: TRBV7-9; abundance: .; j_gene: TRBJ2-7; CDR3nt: TGTGCCGGACAGGGTCTTGGTGAGCAGTACTTC; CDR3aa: CAGQGLGEQYF
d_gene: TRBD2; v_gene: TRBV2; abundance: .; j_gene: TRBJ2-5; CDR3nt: TGTGCCAGCAGACCAGCGGGAGGGCCGGAGACCCAGTACTTC; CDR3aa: CASRPAGGPETQYF
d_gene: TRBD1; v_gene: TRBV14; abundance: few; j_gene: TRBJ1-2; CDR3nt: TGTGCCAGCAGCCAAGGGCACCGGGACAGGGGTCTGAGTGGCTACACCTTC; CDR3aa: CASSQGHRDRGLSGYTF